The subject of this entry is one T cell receptor beta chain. Its antigen is unidentified. The record originates from a study of Ad26.COV2.S vaccination and SARS-CoV-2 variants. Treatment denoted: 19 received Ad26.COV2.S at low or high dose, single or two shots; about 5 received placebo; per-sample allocation not given. At day 63 after the first vaccine or placebo injection, samples were drawn. Boston provided a donor who was an adult aged 18-55 years. Study outcomes and limitations: Post-vaccination spike-specific CD8+ and CD4+ T cell responses reportedly had substantial breadth.

Assay used: immunoSEQ multiplex PCR; TCRdb lists only in-frame clones, some missing. The profile shows about 350,000 clones, around nine tenths of them singletons. Germline-derived CDR1 and CDR2 are LGHNA and YNFKEQ. The CDR3 extends over 14 amino acids. The ends were cut back, 0 bases at V and 7 bases at J, with 7 bases in the middle. The origin of this receptor is a person between 18 and 65 years old who received the Ad26.COV2.S COVID-19 vaccine or a placebo. This chain links TRBV4-2 with TRBJ1-6; D is uncertain. The material was peripheral blood, obtained in a trial of Ad26.COV2.S vaccine versus placebo. The CDR3: CASSQEARNSPLHF. Here the CDR3 DNA reads TGTGCCAGCAGCCAAGAAGCCCGCAATTCACCCCTCCACTTT.